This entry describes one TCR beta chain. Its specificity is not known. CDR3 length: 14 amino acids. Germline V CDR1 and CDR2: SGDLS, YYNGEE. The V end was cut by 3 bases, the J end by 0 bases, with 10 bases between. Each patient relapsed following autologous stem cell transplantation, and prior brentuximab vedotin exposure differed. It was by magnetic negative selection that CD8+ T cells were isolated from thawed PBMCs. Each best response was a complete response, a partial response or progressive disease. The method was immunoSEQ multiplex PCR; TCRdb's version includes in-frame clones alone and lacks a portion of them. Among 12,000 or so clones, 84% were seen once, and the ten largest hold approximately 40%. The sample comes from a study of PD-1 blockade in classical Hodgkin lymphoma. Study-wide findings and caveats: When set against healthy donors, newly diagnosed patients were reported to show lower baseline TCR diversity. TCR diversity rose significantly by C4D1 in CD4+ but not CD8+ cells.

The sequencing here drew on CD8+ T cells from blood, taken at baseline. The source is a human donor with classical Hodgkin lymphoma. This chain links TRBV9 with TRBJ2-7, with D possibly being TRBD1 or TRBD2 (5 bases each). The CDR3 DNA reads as TGTGCCAGCAGCGACCGGGACGGCTCCTACGAGCAGTACTTC. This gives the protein CASSDRDGSYEQYF.